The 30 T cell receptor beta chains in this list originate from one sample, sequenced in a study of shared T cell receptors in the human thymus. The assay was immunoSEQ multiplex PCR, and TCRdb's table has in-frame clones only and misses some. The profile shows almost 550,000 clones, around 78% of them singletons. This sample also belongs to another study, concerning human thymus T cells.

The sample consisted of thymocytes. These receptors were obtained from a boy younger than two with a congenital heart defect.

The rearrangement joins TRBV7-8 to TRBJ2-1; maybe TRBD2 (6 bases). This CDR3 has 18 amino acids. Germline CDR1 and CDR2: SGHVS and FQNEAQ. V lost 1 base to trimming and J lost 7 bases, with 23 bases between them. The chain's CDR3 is CASSLGIPAGFSRNEQFF. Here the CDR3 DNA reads TGTGCCAGCAGCTTAGGGATTCCAGCGGGCTTCTCGAGGAATGAGCAGTTCTTC.

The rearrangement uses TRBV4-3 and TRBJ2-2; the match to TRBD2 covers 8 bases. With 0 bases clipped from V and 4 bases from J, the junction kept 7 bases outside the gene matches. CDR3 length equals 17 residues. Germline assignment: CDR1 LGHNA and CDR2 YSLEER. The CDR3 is CASSQDSGGRSTGELFF. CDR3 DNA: TGCGCCAGCAGCCAAGATTCTGGCGGGAGGAGCACCGGGGAGCTGTTTTTT.

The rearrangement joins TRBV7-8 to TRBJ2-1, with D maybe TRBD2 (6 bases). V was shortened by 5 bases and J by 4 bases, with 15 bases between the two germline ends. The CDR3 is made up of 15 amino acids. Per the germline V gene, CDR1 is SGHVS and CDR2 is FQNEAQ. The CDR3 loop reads CASSPRTKEYNEQFF. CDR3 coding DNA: TGTGCCAGCAGCCCGAGGACTAAGGAGTACAATGAGCAGTTCTTC.

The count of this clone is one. CDR3 loop: CASSLAGATDTQYF. In DNA form, the CDR3 reads TGTGCCAGCAGCTTAGCGGGAGCCACAGATACGCAGTATTTT. The genes are TRBV7-9 and TRBJ2-3; maybe TRBD2 (5 bases). Germline CDR1 SEHNR, CDR2 FQNEAQ (reference sequence). The CDR3 sequence is 14 residues long. Trimming took off 0 bases at V and 2 bases at J, with 6 bases between the two ends.

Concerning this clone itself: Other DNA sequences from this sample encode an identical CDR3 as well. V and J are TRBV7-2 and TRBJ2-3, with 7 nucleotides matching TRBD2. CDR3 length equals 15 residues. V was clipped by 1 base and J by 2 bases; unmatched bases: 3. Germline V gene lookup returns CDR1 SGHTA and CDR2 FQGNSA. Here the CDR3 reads CASSLGLADTDTQYF. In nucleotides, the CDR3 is TGTGCCAGCAGCTTAGGACTAGCCGACACAGATACGCAGTATTTT.

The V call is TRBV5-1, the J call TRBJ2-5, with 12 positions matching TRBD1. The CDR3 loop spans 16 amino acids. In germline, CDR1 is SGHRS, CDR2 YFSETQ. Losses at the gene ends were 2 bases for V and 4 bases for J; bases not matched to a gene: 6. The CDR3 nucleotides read TGCGCCAGCAGCTTAACCGGGACAGGGGGCCCAGAGACCCAGTACTTC. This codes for CASSLTGTGGPETQYF.

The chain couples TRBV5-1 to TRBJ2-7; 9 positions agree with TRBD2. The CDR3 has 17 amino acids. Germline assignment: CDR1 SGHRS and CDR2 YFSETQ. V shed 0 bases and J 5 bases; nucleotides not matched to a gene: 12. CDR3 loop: CASSLEASGISPHEQYF. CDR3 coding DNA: TGCGCCAGCAGCTTGGAGGCTAGCGGGATATCCCCCCACGAGCAGTACTTC.

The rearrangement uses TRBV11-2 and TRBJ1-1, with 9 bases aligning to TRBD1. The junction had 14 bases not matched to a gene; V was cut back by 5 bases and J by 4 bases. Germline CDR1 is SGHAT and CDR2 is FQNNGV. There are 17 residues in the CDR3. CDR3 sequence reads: CASSAGQGHTLGTEAFF. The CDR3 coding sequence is TGTGCCAGCAGCGCCGGACAGGGGCATACCTTGGGCACTGAAGCTTTCTTT.

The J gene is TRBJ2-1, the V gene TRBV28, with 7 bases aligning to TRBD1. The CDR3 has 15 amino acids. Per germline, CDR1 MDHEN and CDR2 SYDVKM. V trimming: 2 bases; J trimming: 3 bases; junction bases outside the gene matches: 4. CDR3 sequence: CASSLLRQGYNEQFF. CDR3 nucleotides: TGTGCCAGCAGTTTACTGAGACAGGGCTACAATGAGCAGTTCTTC.

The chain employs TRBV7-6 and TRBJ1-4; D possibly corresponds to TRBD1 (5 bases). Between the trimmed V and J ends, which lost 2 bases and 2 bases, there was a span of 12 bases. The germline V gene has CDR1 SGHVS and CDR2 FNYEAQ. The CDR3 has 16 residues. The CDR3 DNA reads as TGTGCCAGCAGCTTACCGGCAGGGATGACTAATGAAAAACTGTTTTTT. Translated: CASSLPAGMTNEKLFF.

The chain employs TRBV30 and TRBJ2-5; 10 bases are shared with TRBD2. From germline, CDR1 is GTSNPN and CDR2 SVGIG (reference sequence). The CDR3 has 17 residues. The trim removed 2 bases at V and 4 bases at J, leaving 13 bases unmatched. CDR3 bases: TGTGCCTGGAGTAGGGCTAGCGGGAGATTTAATATAGAGACCCAGTACTTC. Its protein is CAWSRASGRFNIETQYF. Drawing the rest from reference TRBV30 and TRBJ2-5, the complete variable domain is SQTIHQWPATLVQPVGSPLSLECTVEGTSNPNLYWYRQAAGRGLQLLFYSVGIGQISSEVPQNLSASRPQDRQFILSSKKLLLSDSGFYLCAWSRASGRFNIETQYFGPGTRLLVL.

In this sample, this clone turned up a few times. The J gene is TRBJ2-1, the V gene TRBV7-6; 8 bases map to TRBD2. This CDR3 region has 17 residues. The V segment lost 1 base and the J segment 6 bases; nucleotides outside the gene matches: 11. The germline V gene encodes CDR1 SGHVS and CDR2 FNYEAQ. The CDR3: CASSLESSGSVSNEQFF. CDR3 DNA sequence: TGTGCCAGCAGCTTAGAGTCCAGCGGGAGTGTCTCCAATGAGCAGTTCTTC.

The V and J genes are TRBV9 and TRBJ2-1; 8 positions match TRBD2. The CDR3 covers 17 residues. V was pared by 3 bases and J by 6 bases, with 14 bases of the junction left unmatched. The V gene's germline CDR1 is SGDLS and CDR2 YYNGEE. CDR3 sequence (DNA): TGTGCCAGCAGCGGAAGAGGGAGCGGGAGTCGGGTCAATGAGCAGTTCTTC. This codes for CASSGRGSGSRVNEQFF.

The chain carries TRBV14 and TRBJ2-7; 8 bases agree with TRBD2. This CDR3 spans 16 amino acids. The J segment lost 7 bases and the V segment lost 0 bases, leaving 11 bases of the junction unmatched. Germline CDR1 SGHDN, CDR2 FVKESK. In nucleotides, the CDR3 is TGTGCCAGCAGCCAAGAATCCCCATCATCGGGAGGGGAGCAGTACTTC. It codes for CASSQESPSSGGEQYF.

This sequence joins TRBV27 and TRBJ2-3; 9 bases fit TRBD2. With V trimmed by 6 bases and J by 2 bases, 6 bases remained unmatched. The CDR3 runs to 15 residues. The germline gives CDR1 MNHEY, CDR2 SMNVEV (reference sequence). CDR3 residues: CASSSGTSPTDTQYF. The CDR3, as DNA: TGTGCCAGCAGCTCCGGGACTAGCCCCACAGATACGCAGTATTTT.

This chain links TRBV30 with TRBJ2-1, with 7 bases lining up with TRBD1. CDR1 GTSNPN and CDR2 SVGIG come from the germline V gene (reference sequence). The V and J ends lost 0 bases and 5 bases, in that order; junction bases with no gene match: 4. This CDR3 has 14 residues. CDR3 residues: CAWSVTGAHNEQFF. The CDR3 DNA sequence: TGTGCCTGGAGTGTAACAGGGGCCCACAATGAGCAGTTCTTC.

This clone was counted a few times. This CDR3 is CASSEGLAGGSTEDTGELFF. CDR3 sequence (DNA): TGTGCCAGCAGTGAGGGACTAGCGGGAGGATCCACTGAGGACACCGGGGAGCTGTTTTTT. V gene TRBV6-1 combines with J gene TRBJ2-2, with 15 bases that match TRBD2. Germline CDR1 MNHNS, CDR2 SASEGT. The length of the CDR3 is 20 residues. The V gene end was trimmed by 3 bases and the J gene end by 3 bases; junction bases not matched to a gene: 11.

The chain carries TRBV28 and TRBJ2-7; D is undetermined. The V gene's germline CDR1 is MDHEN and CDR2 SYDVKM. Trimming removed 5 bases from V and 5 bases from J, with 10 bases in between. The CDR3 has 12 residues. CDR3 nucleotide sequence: TGTGCCAGCAGTCCTCCCCTAGACGAGCAGTACTTC. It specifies CASSPPLDEQYF.

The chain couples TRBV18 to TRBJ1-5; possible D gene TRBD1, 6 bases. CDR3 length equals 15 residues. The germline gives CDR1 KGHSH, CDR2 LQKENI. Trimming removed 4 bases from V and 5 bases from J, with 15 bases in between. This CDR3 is CASSREEQGDQPQHF. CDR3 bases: TGTGCCAGCTCACGAGAGGAACAGGGAGATCAGCCCCAGCATTTT.

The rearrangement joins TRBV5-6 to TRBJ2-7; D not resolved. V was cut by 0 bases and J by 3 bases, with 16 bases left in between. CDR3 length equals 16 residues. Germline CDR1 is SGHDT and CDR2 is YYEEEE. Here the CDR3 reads CASSLGHGPVFYEQYF. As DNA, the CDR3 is TGTGCCAGCAGCTTGGGACACGGCCCTGTATTCTACGAGCAGTACTTC. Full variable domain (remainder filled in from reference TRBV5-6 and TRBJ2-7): DAGVTQSPTHLIKTRGQQVTLRCSPKSGHDTVSWYQQALGQGPQFIFQYYEEEERQRGNFPDRFSGHQFPNYSSELNVNALLLGDSALYLCASSLGHGPVFYEQYFGPGTRLTVT.

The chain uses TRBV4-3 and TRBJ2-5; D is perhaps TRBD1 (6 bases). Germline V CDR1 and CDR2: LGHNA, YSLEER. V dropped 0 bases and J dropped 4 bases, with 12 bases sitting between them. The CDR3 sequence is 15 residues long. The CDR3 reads CASSQEHREGETQYF. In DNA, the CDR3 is TGCGCCAGCAGCCAAGAACACAGGGAAGGAGAGACCCAGTACTTC.

The CDR3: CASSQDHQGKETQYF. CDR3 bases: TGTGCCAGCAGCCAAGATCATCAGGGGAAAGAGACCCAGTACTTC. The chain is built from TRBV4-2 and TRBJ2-5, with D tentatively TRBD1 (6 bases). This CDR3 contains 15 residues. V lost 0 bases to trimming and J lost 3 bases, with 11 bases between them. Germline CDR1 and CDR2: LGHNA and YNFKEQ.

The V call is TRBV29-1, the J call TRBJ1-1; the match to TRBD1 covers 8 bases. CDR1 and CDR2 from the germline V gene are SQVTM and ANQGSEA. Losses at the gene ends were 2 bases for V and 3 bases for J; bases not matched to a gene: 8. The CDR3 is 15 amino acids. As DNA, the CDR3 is TGCAGCGTTGAACCGGGACAGGAGGTGGACACTGAAGCTTTCTTT. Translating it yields CSVEPGQEVDTEAFF.

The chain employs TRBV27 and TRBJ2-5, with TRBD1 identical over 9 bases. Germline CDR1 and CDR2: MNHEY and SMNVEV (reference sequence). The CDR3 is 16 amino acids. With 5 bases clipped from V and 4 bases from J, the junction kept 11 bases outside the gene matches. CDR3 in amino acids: CASSPSPGTGRETQYF. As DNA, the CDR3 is TGTGCCAGCAGTCCGTCCCCCGGGACAGGGCGAGAGACCCAGTACTTC.

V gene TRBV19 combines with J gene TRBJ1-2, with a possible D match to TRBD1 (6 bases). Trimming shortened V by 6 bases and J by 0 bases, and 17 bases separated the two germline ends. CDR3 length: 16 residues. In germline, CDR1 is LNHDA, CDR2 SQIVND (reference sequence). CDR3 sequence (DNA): TGTGCCAGTAGAGGGGTCACAGGGCGAACTAACTATGGCTACACCTTC. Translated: CASRGVTGRTNYGYTF.

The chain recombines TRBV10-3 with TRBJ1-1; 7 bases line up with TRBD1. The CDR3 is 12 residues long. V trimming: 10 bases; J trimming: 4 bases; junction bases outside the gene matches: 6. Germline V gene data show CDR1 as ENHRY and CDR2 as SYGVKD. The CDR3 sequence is CATLHRGTEAFF. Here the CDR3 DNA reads TGTGCCACCTTGCACAGGGGCACTGAAGCTTTCTTT.

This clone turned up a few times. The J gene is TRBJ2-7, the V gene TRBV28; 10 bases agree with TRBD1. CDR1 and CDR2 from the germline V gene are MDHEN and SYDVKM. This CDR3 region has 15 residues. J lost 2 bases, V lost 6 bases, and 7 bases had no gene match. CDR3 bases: TGTGCCAGCAGAAAAGACAGGGGGCTTGCCTACGAGCAGTACTTC. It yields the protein CASRKDRGLAYEQYF.

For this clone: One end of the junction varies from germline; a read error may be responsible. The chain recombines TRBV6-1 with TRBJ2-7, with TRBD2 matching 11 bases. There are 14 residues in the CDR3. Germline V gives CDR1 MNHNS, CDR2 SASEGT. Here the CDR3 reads CPKTSGSRLGEQYF. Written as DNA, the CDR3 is TGCCCTAAAACTAGCGGGAGTCGCCTGGGGGAGCAGTACTTC.

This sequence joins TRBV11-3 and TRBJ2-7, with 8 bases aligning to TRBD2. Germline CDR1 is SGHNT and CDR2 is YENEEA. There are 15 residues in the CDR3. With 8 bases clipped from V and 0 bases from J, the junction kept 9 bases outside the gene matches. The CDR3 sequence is CASLCGGRASYEQYF. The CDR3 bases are TGTGCCAGCCTCTGCGGGGGGAGGGCCTCCTACGAGCAGTACTTC.

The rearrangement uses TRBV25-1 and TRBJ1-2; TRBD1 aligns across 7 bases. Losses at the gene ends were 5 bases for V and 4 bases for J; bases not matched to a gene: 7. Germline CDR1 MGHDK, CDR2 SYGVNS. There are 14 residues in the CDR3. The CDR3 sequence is CASSPGTARYGYTF. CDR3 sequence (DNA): TGTGCCAGCAGTCCCGGGACAGCTCGCTATGGCTACACCTTC.